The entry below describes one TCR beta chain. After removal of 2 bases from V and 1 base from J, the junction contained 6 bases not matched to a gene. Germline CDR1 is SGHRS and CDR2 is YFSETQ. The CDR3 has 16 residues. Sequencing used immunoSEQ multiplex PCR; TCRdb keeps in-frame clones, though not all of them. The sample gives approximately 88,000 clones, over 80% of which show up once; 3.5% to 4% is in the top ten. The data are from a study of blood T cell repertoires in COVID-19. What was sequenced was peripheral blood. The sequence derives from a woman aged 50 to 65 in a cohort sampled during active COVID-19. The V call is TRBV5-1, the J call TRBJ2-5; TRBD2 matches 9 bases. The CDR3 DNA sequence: TGCGCCAGCAGCTTTGGGACTAGCCTCATCCAAGAGACCCAGTACTTC. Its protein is CASSFGTSLIQETQYF.